The 3 T cell receptor beta chains below all came from one sample that was sequenced in a study of blood T cell repertoires in COVID-19. The repertoire was sequenced with immunoSEQ multiplex PCR; TCRdb's copy has only in-frame clones and lacks some. The table includes over 150,000 clones, around 80% detected once. The specimen sequenced was peripheral blood. The origin of the receptors is a woman aged 40-49 years with COVID-19, enrolled during active disease.

V and J are TRBV9 and TRBJ2-1; 9 nucleotides align to TRBD2. The V gene's germline CDR1 is SGDLS and CDR2 YYNGEE. The V segment lost 3 bases and the J segment 8 bases; nucleotides outside the gene matches: 9. This CDR3 comprises 15 residues. The DNA of the CDR3 is TGTGCCAGCAGCGAAACTAGCGGGTGGAGCGATGAGCAGTTCTTC. It specifies CASSETSGWSDEQFF.

This clone was observed a single time. This chain links TRBV11-2 with TRBJ2-7, with D perhaps matching TRBD1 (6 bases). Between the trimmed V and J ends, which lost 10 bases and 3 bases, there was a span of 19 bases. CDR3 length: 14 residues. Per the germline V gene, CDR1 is SGHAT and CDR2 is FQNNGV. CDR3 sequence: CATFGNRVDYEQYF. As DNA, the CDR3 is TGTGCCACCTTTGGGAACAGGGTTGACTACGAGCAGTACTTC.

The V call is TRBV2, the J call TRBJ2-1; D remains unclear. The CDR3 contains 13 residues. Trimming removed 10 bases at V and 0 bases at J, with 10 bases between. CDR1 and CDR2 from the germline V gene are SNHLY and FYNNEI. The DNA for the CDR3 is TGTGCCACCGGAAGGAGCTCCTACAATGAGCAGTTCTTC. Residues: CATGRSSYNEQFF.